Listed below are T cell receptor beta chains from one sample, sequenced in a study of T cells in Graves' hyperthyroidism and ophthalmopathy. TCRdb re-called the multiplex PCR reads through MiXCR, storing one row per CDR3 protein. The data contain 380,000 or so distinct CDR3 sequences, approximately 15% of them seen just once; the ten biggest clones take up around 24%. Material: blood. These receptors were taken from a woman in her twenties or thirties with Graves' hyperthyroidism. The CDR3 runs from the conserved cysteine through the conserved F or W. D genes are given only for firm matches. A clone size is listed for some rows: how often the clone was seen (once, few, many), or a class if it is expanded.

j_call | clone_size | d_call | v_call | cdr3_aa | cdr3_nt
TRBJ2-5 | many | TRBD2 | TRBV6-1 | CASSEAWTSDQETQYF | TGTGCCAGCAGTGAAGCGTGGACTAGCGACCAAGAGACCCAGTACTTC
TRBJ1-5 | few | TRBD1 | TRBV6-1 | CASSVSGQNQPQHF | TGTGCCAGCAGTGTTTCGGGACAGAATCAGCCCCAGCATTTT
TRBJ2-3 | many | NA | TRBV7-9 | CASGSQTDTQYF | TGTGCCAGCGGATCACAGACAGATACGCAGTATTTT
TRBJ2-1 | NA | NA | TRBV20-1 | CSARASGSTIHNEQFF | TGCAGTGCTAGAGCTTCTGGAAGCACTATACACAATGAGCAGTTCTTC
TRBJ2-5 | many | NA | TRBV7-2 | CASSFGQQETQYF | TGTGCCAGCAGCTTCGGACAGCAAGAGACCCAGTACTTC
TRBJ2-2 | few | TRBD1 | TRBV29-1 | CSVEATGTGLSGELFF | TGCAGCGTTGAAGCGACCGGGACAGGGCTTTCGGGGGAGCTGTTTTTT
TRBJ1-4 | NA | NA | TRBV12-3/TRBV12-4 | CASSLLRSEKLFF | TGTGCCAGCAGTTTATTAAGGAGCGAAAAACTGTTTTTT
TRBJ1-3 | NA | NA | TRBV2 | CARKTDLSGNTIYF | TGTGCCAGGAAGACAGATCTCTCTGGAAACACCATATATTTT
TRBJ1-1 | NA | NA | TRBV10-2 | CASSDGPAEAFF | TGCGCCAGCAGTGATGGGCCAGCCGAAGCTTTCTTT
TRBJ2-7 | NA | NA | TRBV5-6 | CASSSGDYEQYF | TGTGCCAGCAGCTCGGGGGACTACGAGCAGTACTTC
TRBJ2-3 | few | TRBD1 | TRBV14 | CASSRPRTGVPLDTQYF | TGTGCCAGCAGCCGACCCCGGACAGGGGTCCCGCTAGATACGCAGTATTTT
TRBJ2-1 | NA | TRBD1 | TRBV6-2/TRBV6-3 | CASSPQGPIYNEQFF | TGTGCCAGCAGCCCACAGGGGCCCATATACAATGAGCAGTTCTTC
TRBJ2-3 | few | NA | TRBV7-3 | CASSPGTSRSTDTQYF | TGTGCCAGCAGCCCCGGGACTTCCCGAAGCACAGATACGCAGTATTTT
TRBJ2-1 | few | NA | TRBV24-1 | CATSDPSGHSYNEQFF | TGTGCCACCAGTGATCCAAGCGGGCATTCCTACAATGAGCAGTTCTTC
TRBJ2-1 | many | TRBD2 | TRBV3-1 | CASSVSETSANEQFF | TGTGCCAGCAGCGTAAGCGAGACTAGCGCCAATGAGCAGTTCTTC
TRBJ1-2 | many | NA | TRBV28 | CATTRIDSGRINYGYTF | TGTGCCACCACACGGATCGACTCGGGACGGATTAACTATGGCTACACCTTC
TRBJ2-7 | few | TRBD2 | TRBV29-1 | CSVGGLAGGPYEQYF | TGCAGCGTTGGGGGACTAGCGGGAGGTCCGTACGAGCAGTACTTC
TRBJ2-7 | many | NA | TRBV19 | CASSTGPLYSYEQYF | TGTGCCAGTAGTACTGGACCGCTATACTCCTACGAGCAGTACTTC
TRBJ2-7 | many | TRBD1 | TRBV18 | CASSSGQGVYEQYF | TGTGCCAGCTCATCGGGACAGGGGGTCTACGAGCAGTACTTC
TRBJ1-3 | few | NA | TRBV7-8 | CASSLWGGSGNTIYF | TGTGCCAGCAGCTTATGGGGGGGCTCTGGAAACACCATATATTTT
TRBJ1-2 | NA | TRBD1 | TRBV30 | CAWTKKGQGALNYGYTF | TGTGCCTGGACTAAAAAAGGACAGGGGGCCTTAAACTATGGCTACACCTTC
TRBJ2-1 | many | TRBD1 | TRBV4-3 | CASSRRTGGENEQFF | TGCGCCAGCAGCCGTAGGACAGGGGGCGAGAATGAGCAGTTCTTC
TRBJ2-1 | many | NA | TRBV11-2 | CASSSQGAYNEQFF | TGTGCCAGCAGCTCTCAGGGTGCCTACAATGAGCAGTTCTTC
TRBJ2-2 | few | NA | TRBV20-1 | CSARVESGELSF | TGCAGTGCTAGAGTGGAATCCGGGGAGCTGTCCTTT
TRBJ2-1 | many | TRBD2 | TRBV24-1 | CATSDSDGLAGGTYGYNEQFF | TGTGCCACCAGTGACTCCGATGGACTAGCGGGAGGGACCTACGGCTACAATGAGCAGTTCTTC
TRBJ1-2 | few | NA | TRBV30 | CACTDVRDTF | TGTGCCTGCACAGACGTTCGTGACACCTTC
TRBJ2-7 | many | NA | TRBV7-6 | CASSPQGGEQYF | TGTGCCAGCAGCCCTCAGGGGGGCGAGCAGTACTTC
TRBJ1-1 | many | NA | TRBV6-6 | CASSYEGNTEAFF | TGTGCCAGCAGTTACGAAGGGAACACTGAAGCTTTCTTT
TRBJ2-7 | few | TRBD2 | TRBV20-1 | CSASATSGSYEQYF | TGCAGTGCTAGTGCCACTAGCGGGTCCTACGAGCAGTACTTC
TRBJ2-5 | many | NA | TRBV20-1 | CSAPGDTGEEETQYF | TGCAGTGCTCCTGGCGACACCGGTGAGGAAGAGACCCAGTACTTC
TRBJ2-7 | NA | NA | TRBV9 | CASSARTDEQYF | TGTGCCAGCAGCGCCAGGACAGACGAGCAGTACTTC